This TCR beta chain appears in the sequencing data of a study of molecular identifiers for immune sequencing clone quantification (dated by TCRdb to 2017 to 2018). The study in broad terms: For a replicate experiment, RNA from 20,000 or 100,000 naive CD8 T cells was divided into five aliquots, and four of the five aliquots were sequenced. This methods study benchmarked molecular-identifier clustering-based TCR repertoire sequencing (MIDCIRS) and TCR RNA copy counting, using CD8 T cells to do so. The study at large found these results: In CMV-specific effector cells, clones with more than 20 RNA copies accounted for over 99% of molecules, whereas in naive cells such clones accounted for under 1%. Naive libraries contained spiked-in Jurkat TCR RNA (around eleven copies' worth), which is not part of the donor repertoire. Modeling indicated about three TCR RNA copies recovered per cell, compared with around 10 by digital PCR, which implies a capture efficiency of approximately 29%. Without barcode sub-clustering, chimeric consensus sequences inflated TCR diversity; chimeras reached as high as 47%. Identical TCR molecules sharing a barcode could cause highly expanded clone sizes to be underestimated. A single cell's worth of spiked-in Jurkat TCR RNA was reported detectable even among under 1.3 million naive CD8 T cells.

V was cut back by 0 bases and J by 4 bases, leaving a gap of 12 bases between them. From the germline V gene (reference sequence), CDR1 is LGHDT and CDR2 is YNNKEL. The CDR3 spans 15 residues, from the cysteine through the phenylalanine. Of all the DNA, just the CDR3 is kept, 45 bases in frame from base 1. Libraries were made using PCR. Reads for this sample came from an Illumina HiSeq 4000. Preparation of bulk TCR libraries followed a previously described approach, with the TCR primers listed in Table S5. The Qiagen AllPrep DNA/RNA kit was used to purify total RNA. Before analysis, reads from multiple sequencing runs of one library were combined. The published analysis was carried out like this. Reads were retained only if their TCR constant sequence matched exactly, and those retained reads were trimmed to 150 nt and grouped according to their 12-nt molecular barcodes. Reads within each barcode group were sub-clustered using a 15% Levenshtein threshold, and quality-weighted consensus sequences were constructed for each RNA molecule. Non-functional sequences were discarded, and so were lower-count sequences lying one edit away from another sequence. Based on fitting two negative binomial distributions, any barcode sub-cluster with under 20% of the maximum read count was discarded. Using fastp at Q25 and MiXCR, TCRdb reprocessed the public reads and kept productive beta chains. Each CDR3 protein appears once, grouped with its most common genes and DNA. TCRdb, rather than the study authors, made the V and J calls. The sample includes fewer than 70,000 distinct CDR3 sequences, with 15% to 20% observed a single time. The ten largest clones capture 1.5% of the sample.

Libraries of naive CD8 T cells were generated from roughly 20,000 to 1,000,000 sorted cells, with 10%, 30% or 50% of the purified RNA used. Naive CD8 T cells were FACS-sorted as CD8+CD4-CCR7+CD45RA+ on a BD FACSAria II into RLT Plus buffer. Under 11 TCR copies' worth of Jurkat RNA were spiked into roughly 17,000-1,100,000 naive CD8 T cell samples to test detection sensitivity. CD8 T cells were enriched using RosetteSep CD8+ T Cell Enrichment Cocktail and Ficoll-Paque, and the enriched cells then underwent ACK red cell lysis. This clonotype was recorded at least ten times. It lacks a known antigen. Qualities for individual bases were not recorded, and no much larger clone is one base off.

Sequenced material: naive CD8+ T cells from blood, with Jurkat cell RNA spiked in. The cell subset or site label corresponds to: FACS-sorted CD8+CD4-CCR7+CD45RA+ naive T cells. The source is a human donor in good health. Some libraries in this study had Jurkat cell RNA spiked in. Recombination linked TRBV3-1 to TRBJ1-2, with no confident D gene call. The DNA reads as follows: TGTGCCAGCAGCCAAGATTCGGGCACGGGCTATGGCTACACCTTC. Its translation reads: CASSQDSGTGYGYTF. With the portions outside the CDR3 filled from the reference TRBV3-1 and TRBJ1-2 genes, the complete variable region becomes DTAVSQTPKYLVTQMGNDKSIKCEQNLGHDTMYWYKQDSKKFLKIMFSYNNKELIINETVPNRFSPKSPDKAHLNLHINSLELGDSAVYFCASSQDSGTGYGYTFGSGTRLTVV.